The sequence of this T cell receptor (beta chain) was determined in a study of Graves' ophthalmopathy and Graves' hyperthyroidism. As to this clonotype: Its antigen is unknown.

Germline CDR1 is DFQATT and CDR2 is SNEGSKA (reference sequence). V lost 0 bases to trimming and J lost 4 bases, with 18 bases between them. The CDR3 loop spans 16 amino acids. The sequenced template was RNA, covering the TCR beta CDR3 region. An opening RT-PCR round employed HTBI primers and preceded a second-round multiplex PCR. A single record per CDR3 protein comes from TCRdb applying MiXCR to the multiplex PCR reads. Among about 740,000 distinct CDR3 sequences listed, approximately 40% were seen once. Study results and caveats: Using a 13-signature model, the authors split ophthalmopathy from stable hyperthyroidism, with under 90% sensitivity and 81.08% specificity.

This clonotype was sampled from an adult man with Graves' ophthalmopathy. This chain uses TRBV20-1 with TRBJ1-1; D call uncertain. The sequenced sample was peripheral blood. The CDR3 reads CSARDSGMGLRTEAFF. For the CDR3, the DNA is TGCAGTGCTAGAGATTCGGGGATGGGTCTGCGCACTGAAGCTTTCTTT.